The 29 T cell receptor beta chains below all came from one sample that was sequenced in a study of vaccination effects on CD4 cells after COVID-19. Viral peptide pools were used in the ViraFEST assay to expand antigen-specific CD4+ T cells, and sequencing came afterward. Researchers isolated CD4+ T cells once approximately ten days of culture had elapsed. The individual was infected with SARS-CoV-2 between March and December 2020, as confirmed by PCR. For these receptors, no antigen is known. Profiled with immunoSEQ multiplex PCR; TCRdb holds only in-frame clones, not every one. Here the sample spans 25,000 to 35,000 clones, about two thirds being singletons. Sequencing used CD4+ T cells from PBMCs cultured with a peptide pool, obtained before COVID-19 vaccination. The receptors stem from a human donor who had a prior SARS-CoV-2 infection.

In DNA, the CDR3 is TGTGCCAGCAGCTGGGTGGGGAGTACGGAGCAGTTCTTC. Amino acid sequence: CASSWVGSTEQFF. The chain couples TRBV5-4 to TRBJ2-1, with D perhaps TRBD2 (5 bases). Germline CDR1 is SGHNT and CDR2 is YYREEE (reference sequence). V was cut by 3 bases and J by 10 bases, with 14 bases left in between. The CDR3 spans 13 residues.

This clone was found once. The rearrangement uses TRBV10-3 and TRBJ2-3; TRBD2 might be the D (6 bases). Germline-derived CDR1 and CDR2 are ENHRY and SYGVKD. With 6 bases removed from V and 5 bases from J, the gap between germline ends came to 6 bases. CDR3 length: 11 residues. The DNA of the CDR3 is TGTGCCATCAGCGGGGGAGATACGCAGTATTTT. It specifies CAISGGDTQYF.

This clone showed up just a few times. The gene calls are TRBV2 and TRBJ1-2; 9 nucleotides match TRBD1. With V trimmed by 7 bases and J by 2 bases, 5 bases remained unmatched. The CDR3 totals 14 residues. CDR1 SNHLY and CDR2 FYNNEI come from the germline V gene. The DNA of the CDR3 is TGTGCCAGCAAACGGGACAGGGAAAACTATGGCTACACCTTC. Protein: CASKRDRENYGYTF. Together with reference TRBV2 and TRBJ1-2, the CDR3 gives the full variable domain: EPEVTQTPSHQVTQMGQEVILRCVPISNHLYFYWYRQILGQKVEFLVSFYNNEISEKSEIFDDQFSVERPDGSNFTLKIRSTKLEDSAMYFCASKRDRENYGYTFGSGTRLTVV.

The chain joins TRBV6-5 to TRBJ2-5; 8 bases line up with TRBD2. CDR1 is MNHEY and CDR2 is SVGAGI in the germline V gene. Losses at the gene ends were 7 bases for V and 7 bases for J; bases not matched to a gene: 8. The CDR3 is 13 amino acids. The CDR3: CASMPAGVVTQYF. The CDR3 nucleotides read TGTGCCAGCATGCCAGCGGGAGTCGTGACCCAGTACTTC.

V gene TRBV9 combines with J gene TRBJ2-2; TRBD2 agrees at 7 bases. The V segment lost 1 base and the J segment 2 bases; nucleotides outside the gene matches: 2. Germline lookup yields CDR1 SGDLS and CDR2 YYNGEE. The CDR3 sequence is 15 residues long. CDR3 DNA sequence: TGTGCCAGCAGCGTAACTAGCGACAACACCGGGGAGCTGTTTTTT. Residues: CASSVTSDNTGELFF.

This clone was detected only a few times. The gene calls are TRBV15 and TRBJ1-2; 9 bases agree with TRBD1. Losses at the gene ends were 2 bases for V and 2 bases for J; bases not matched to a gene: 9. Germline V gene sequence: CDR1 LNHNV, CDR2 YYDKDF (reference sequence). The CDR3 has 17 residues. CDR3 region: CATSRLPGTGSNYGYTF. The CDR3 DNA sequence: TGTGCCACCAGCAGATTACCCGGGACAGGGTCGAACTATGGCTACACCTTC.

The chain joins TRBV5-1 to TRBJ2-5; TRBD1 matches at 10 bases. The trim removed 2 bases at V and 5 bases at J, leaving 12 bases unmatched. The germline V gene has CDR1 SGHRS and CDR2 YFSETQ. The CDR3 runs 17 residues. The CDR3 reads CASSFTTGTGVAETQYF. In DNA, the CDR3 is TGCGCCAGCAGCTTTACCACGGGGACAGGGGTGGCGGAGACCCAGTACTTC.

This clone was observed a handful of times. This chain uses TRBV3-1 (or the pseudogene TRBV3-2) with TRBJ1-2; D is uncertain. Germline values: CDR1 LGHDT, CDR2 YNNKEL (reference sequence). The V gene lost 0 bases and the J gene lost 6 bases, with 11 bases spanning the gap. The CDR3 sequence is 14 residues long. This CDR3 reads CASSQEGELDGYTF. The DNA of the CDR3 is TGTGCCAGCAGCCAAGAAGGAGAATTGGATGGCTACACCTTC.

The CDR3: CASSLRGDQPQHF. The CDR3 nucleotides are TGTGCCAGCAGCTTAAGGGGGGATCAGCCCCAGCATTTT. The rearrangement uses TRBV7-2 and TRBJ1-5; TRBD1 might be the D (6 bases). The V end was cut by 2 bases, the J end by 5 bases, with 7 bases between. The CDR3 loop spans 13 amino acids. The germline V gene encodes CDR1 SGHTA and CDR2 FQGNSA.

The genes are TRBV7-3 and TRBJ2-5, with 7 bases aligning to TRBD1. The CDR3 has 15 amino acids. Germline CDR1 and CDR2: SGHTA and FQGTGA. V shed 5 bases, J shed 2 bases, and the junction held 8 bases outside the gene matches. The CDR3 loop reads CASSPGTAMQETQYF. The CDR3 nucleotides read TGTGCCAGCAGCCCGGGGACAGCGATGCAAGAGACCCAGTACTTC.

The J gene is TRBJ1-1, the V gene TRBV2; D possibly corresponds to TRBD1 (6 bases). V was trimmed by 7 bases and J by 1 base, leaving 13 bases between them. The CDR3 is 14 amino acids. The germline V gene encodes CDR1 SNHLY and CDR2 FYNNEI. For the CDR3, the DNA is TGTGCCAGCACGGGGGCGTCCGGGAACACTGAAGCTTTCTTT. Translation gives CASTGASGNTEAFF.

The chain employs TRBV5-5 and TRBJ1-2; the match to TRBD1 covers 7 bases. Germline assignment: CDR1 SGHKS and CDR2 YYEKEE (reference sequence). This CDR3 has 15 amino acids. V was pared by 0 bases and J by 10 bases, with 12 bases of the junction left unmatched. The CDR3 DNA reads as TGTGCCAGCAGCTTGGCGGGAGTGCGACAGGGTGACTACACCTTC. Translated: CASSLAGVRQGDYTF.

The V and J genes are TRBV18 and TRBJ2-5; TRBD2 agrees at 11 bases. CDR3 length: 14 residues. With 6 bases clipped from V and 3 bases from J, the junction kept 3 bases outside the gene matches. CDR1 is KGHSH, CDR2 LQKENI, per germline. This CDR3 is CASSQTSGEETQYF. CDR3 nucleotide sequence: TGTGCCAGCTCGCAGACTAGCGGGGAAGAGACCCAGTACTTC.

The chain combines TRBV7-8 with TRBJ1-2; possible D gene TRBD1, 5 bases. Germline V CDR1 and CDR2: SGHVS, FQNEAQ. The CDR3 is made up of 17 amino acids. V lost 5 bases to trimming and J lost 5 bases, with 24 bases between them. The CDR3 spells CASSRITRGSGGYGYTF. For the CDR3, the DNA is TGTGCCAGCAGCCGGATCACGCGGGGGTCCGGGGGATATGGCTACACCTTC.

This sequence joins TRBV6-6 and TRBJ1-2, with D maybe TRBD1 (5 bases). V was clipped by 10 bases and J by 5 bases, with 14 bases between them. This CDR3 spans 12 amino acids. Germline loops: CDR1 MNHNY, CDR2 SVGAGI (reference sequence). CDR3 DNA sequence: TGTGCCACACGAAAAGAGGGGTATGGCTACACCTTC. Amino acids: CATRKEGYGYTF.

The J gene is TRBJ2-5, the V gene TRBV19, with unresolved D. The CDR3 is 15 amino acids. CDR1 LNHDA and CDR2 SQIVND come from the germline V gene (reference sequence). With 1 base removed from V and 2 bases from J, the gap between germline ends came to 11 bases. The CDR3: CASSIGRTTQETQYF. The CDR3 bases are TGTGCCAGTAGTATAGGTAGGACCACTCAAGAGACCCAGTACTTC. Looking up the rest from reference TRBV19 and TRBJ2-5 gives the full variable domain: DGGITQSPKYLFRKEGQNVTLSCEQNLNHDAMYWYRQDPGQGLRLIYYSQIVNDFQKGDIAEGYSVSREKKESFPLTVTSAQKNPTAFYLCASSIGRTTQETQYFGPGTRLLVL.

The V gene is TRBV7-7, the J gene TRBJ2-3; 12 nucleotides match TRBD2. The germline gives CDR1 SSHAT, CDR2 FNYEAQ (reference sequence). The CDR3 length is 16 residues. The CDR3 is CASGLAGYDSTDTQYF. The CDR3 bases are TGTGCTAGCGGACTAGCGGGATACGACAGCACAGATACGCAGTATTTT.

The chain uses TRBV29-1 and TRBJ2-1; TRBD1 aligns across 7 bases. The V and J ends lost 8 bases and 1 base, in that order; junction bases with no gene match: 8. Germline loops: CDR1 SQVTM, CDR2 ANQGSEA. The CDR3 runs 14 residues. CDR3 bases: TGCAGCATCGTGACAGGGAAGTCCTACAATGAGCAGTTCTTC. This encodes CSIVTGKSYNEQFF.

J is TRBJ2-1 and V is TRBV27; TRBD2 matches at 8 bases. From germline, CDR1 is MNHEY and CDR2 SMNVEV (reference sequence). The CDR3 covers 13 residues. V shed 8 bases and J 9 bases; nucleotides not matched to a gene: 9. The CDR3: CASRSSREGEQFF. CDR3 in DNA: TGTGCCAGCCGAAGCTCCCGGGAGGGTGAGCAGTTCTTC.

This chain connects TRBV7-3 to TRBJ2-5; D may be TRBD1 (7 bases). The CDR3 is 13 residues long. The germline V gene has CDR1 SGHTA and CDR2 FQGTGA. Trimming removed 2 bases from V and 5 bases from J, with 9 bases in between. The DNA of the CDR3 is TGTGCCAGCAGCTTATCAGGGGGGGAGACCCAGTACTTC. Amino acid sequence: CASSLSGGETQYF.

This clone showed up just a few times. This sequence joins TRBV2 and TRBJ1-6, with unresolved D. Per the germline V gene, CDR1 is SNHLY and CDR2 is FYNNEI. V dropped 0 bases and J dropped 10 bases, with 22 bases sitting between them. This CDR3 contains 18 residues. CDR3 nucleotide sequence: TGTGCCAGCAGTGAAGCTTCTCCCCCCGGACTGATGGACTCACCCCTCCACTTT. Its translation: CASSEASPPGLMDSPLHF.

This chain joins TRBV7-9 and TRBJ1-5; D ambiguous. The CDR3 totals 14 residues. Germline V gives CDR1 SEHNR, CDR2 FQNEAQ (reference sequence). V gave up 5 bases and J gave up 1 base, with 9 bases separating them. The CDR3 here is CASSPDGSNQPQHF. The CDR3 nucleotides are TGTGCCAGCAGCCCGGACGGAAGCAATCAGCCCCAGCATTTT.

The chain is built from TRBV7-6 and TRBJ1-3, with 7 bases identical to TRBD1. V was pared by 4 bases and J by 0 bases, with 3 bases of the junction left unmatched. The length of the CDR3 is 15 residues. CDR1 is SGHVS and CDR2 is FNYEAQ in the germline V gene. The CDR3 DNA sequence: TGTGCCAGCAGCTCAGGGGGAAGCTCTGGAAACACCATATATTTT. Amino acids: CASSSGGSSGNTIYF.

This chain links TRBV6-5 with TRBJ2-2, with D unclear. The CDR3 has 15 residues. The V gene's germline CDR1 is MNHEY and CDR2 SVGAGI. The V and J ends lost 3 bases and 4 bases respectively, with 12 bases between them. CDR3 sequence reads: CASSYFFGSTGELFF. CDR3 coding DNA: TGTGCCAGCAGTTATTTCTTCGGCTCCACCGGGGAGCTGTTTTTT.

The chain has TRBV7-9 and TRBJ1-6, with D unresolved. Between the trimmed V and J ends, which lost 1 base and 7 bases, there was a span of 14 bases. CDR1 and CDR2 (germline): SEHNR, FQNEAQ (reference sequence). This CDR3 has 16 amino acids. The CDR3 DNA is TGTGCCAGCAGCTTAGTTAAAGGGATCGGCAATTCACCCCTCCACTTT. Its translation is CASSLVKGIGNSPLHF. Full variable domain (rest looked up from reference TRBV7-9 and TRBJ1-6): DTGVSQNPRHKITKRGQNVTFRCDPISEHNRLYWYRQTLGQGPEFLTYFQNEAQLEKSRLLSDRFSAERPKGSFSTLEIQRTEQGDSAMYLCASSLVKGIGNSPLHFGNGTRLTVT.

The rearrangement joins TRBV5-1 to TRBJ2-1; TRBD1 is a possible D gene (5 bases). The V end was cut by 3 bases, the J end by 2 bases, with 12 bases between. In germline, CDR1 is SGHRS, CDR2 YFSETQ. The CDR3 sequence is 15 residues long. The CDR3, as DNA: TGCGCCAGCAGCTACGGGCAGGGAACCTACAATGAGCAGTTCTTC. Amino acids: CASSYGQGTYNEQFF.

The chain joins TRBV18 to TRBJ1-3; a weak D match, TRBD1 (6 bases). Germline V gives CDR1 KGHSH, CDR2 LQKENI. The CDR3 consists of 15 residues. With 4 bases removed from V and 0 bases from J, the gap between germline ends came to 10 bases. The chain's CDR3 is CASSHGQNSGNTIYF. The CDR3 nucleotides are TGTGCCAGCTCACACGGACAGAACTCTGGAAACACCATATATTTT.

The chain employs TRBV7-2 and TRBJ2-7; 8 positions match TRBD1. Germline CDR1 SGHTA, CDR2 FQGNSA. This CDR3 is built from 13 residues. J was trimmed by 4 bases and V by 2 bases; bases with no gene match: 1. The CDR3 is CASSLRTGYEQYF. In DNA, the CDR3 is TGTGCCAGCAGCTTAAGGACAGGGTACGAGCAGTACTTC. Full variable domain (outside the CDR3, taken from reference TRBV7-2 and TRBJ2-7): GAGVSQSPSNKVTEKGKDVELRCDPISGHTALYWYRQSLGQGLEFLIYFQGNSAPDKSGLPSDRFSAERTGGSVSTLTIQRTQQEDSAVYLCASSLRTGYEQYFGPGTRLTVT.

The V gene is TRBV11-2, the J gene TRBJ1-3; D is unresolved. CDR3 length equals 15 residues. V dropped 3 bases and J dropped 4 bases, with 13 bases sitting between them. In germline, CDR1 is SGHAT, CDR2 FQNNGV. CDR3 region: CASSLETGRGNTIYF. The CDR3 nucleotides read TGTGCCAGCAGCTTGGAAACGGGTCGGGGAAACACCATATATTTT.